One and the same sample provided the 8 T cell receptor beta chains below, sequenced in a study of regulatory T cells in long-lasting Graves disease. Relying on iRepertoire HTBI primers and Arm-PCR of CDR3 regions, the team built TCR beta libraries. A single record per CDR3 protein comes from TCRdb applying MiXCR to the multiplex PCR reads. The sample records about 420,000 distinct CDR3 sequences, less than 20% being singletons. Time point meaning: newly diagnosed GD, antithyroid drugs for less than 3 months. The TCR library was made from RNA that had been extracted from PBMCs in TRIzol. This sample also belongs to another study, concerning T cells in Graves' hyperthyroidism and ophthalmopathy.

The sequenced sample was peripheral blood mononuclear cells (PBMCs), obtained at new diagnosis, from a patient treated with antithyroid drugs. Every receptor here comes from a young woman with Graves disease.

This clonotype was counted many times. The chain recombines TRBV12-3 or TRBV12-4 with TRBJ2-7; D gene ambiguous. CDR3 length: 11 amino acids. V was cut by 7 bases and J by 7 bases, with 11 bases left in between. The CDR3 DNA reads TGTGCCAGCACCCCTGGCTGGGAGCAGTACTTC. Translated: CASTPGWEQYF.

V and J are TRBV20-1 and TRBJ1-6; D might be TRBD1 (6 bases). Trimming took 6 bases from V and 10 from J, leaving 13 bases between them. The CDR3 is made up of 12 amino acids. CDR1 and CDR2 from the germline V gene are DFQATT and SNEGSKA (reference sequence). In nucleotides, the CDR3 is TGCAGTGCAACGGGGGGCTTATCACCCCTCCACTTT. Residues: CSATGGLSPLHF.

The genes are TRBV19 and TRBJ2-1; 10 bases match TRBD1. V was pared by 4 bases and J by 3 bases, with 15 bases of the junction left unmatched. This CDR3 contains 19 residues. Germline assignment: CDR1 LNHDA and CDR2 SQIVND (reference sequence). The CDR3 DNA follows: TGTGCCAGTAGTACGCCTATTTGGACAGGGGGGGGAATCTACAATGAGCAGTTCTTC. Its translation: CASSTPIWTGGGIYNEQFF.

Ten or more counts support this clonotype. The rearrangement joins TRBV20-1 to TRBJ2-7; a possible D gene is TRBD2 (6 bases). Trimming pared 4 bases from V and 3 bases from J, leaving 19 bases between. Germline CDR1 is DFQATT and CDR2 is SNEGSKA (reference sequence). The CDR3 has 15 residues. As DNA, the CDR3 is TGCAGTGCTAAATATCAGGGACTCCAATTCTACGAGCAGTACTTC. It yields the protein CSAKYQGLQFYEQYF.

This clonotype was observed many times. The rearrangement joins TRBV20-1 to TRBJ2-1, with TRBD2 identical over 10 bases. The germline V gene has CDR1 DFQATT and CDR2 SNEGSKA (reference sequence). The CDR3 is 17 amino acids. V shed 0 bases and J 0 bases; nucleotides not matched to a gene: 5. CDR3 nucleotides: TGCAGTGCTAGAGACCCGACTAGCGGGTCCTCCTACAATGAGCAGTTCTTC. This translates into CSARDPTSGSSYNEQFF.

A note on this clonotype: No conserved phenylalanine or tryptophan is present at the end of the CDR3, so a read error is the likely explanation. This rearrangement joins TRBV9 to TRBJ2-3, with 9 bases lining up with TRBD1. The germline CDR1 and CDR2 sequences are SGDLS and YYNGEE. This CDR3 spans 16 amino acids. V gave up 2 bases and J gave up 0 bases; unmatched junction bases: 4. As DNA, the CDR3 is TGTGCCAGCAGCGTCGGGACAGGGAGTAGCACAGATACGCAGTATCTT. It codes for CASSVGTGSSTDTQYL.

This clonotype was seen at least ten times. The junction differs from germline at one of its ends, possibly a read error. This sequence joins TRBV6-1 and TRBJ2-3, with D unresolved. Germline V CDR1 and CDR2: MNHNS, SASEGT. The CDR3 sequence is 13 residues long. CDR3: CASSPPGLRTLYF. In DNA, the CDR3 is TGTGCCAGCAGTCCCCCCGGCCTGCGCACGCTGTATTTT.

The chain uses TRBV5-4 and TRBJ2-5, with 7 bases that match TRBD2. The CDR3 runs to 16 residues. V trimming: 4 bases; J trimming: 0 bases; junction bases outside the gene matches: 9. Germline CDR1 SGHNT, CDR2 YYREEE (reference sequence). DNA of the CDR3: TGTGCCAGCAGCCGCGGGCGGACTAGTGACCAAGAGACCCAGTACTTC. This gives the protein CASSRGRTSDQETQYF.